Included here is one TCR beta chain sequence, with context. These data are taken from a study of T cells expressing NK-cell markers. In the study overall: Most of the eight sequenced donors tested HCMV-seropositive; one tested seronegative.

With the 5' RACE reads reprocessed, TCRdb shows one record per CDR3 protein and no DNA. The sample spans fewer than 400,000 distinct CDR3 sequences; the ten largest clones claim over 8.5%. From germline, CDR1 is SGHVS and CDR2 FQNEAQ. This CDR3 region has 13 residues. The clonotype originates from a woman aged 45 to 65 in good health. The material sequenced was blood T cells: a sorted CD56 or NKG2C T cell subset, CD4+ or CD8+ T cells, or bulk PBMC T cells (not recorded which). The genes are TRBV7-8 and TRBJ2-1; TCRdb returns TRBD2, unconfirmable since there is no DNA. CDR3 sequence reads: CASSVPGGNFEFF.